The 10 T cell receptor beta chains below were found in one sample sequenced in a study of blood T cell repertoires in COVID-19. TCRdb's table, derived via immunoSEQ multiplex PCR, lists solely in-frame clones and lacks some. The data show 200,000 or so clones, about 85% seen once. Sequenced input: peripheral blood. The receptors were sampled from a man aged 65 to 79 with acute or convalescent COVID-19.

As regards this clone: The same CDR3 can be traced to other DNA sequences in this sample. V gene TRBV9 combines with J gene TRBJ2-7; 13 positions match TRBD2. This CDR3 is 15 amino acids long. Germline V gene lookup returns CDR1 SGDLS and CDR2 YYNGEE. The ends lost 4 bases at V and 0 bases at J; junction bases unmatched: 1. The CDR3 DNA sequence: TGTGCCAGCAGCAGGACTAGCGGGAGCTCCTACGAGCAGTACTTC. The encoded protein is CASSRTSGSSYEQYF. The entire variable domain, with the rest obtained from reference TRBV9 and TRBJ2-7, is as follows: DSGVTQTPKHLITATGQRVTLRCSPRSGDLSVYWYQQSLDQGLQFLIQYYNGEERAKGNILERFSAQQFPDLHSELNLSSLELGDSALYFCASSRTSGSSYEQYFGPGTRLTVT.

The rearrangement links TRBV2 to TRBJ2-3; 12 nucleotides align to TRBD2. This CDR3 contains 16 residues. J lost 7 bases, V lost 4 bases, and 9 bases had no gene match. The germline V gene encodes CDR1 SNHLY and CDR2 FYNNEI. The DNA of the CDR3 is TGTGCCAGCAGTGGGACTAGCGGGAAGGGTCGGTATACGCAGTATTTT. Amino acid sequence: CASSGTSGKGRYTQYF.

The rearrangement joins TRBV24-1 to TRBJ2-5, with D perhaps matching TRBD2 (6 bases). Germline V gene lookup returns CDR1 KGHDR and CDR2 SFDVKD. CDR3 length: 17 residues. The germline V and J ends were trimmed by 3 bases and 4 bases, with 20 bases remaining between them. CDR3 nucleotide sequence: TGTGCCACCAGTGATAACCGACGGGGAGGTTTGGTAGAGACCCAGTACTTC. Protein sequence: CATSDNRRGGLVETQYF.

The chain uses TRBV7-6 and TRBJ1-5; D might be TRBD1 (5 bases). CDR3 length equals 14 residues. With 5 bases removed from V and 9 bases from J, the gap between germline ends came to 17 bases. In germline, CDR1 is SGHVS, CDR2 FNYEAQ. The CDR3 reads CASSQDTARPPQHF. The CDR3 region has the DNA TGTGCCAGCAGCCAGGACACCGCCCGTCCGCCCCAGCATTTT.

The chain combines TRBV6-5 with TRBJ2-1, with 7 bases lining up with TRBD1. Losses at the gene ends were 6 bases for V and 6 bases for J; bases not matched to a gene: 8. This CDR3 contains 14 residues. Germline values: CDR1 MNHEY, CDR2 SVGAGI. The CDR3 DNA sequence: TGTGCCAGCAGGGGAGACAGGGAAGTCAATGAGCAGTTCTTC. Residues: CASRGDREVNEQFF.

The chain couples TRBV18 to TRBJ2-7; 8 bases fit TRBD2. The junction had 4 bases not matched to a gene; V was cut back by 0 bases and J by 6 bases. The CDR3 runs 14 residues. The germline CDR1 and CDR2 sequences are KGHSH and LQKENI. CDR3 in amino acids: CASSPPGLVLEQYF. The CDR3 region has the DNA TGTGCCAGCTCACCACCGGGACTAGTTCTCGAGCAGTACTTC.

The genes are TRBV7-9 and TRBJ1-5; D remains unclear. This CDR3 comprises 13 residues. Trimming took 1 base from V and 7 from J, leaving 8 bases between them. The V gene's germline CDR1 is SEHNR and CDR2 FQNEAQ (reference sequence). DNA for the CDR3: TGTGCCAGCAGCTTAGGTGCCGGGCAGCCCCAGCATTTT. Its translation is CASSLGAGQPQHF.

The chain has TRBV6-6 and TRBJ1-5; 7 positions match TRBD1. The CDR3 totals 15 residues. Germline V gene data show CDR1 as MNHNY and CDR2 as SVGAGI (reference sequence). V was clipped by 0 bases and J by 4 bases; unmatched bases: 3. DNA for the CDR3: TGTGCCAGCAGTTACTCGGCAGGGGGTAATCAGCCCCAGCATTTT. Translated: CASSYSAGGNQPQHF.

This rearrangement joins TRBV7-9 to TRBJ2-5; 10 bases fit TRBD2. The length of the CDR3 is 19 residues. The V gene end was trimmed by 5 bases and the J gene end by 5 bases; junction bases not matched to a gene: 20. Looked up from germline, CDR1 is SEHNR and CDR2 is FQNEAQ (reference sequence). For the CDR3, the DNA is TGTGCCAGCAGCCGCCGCGGCTGGACTAGCGGCGGAGGGGGGGAGACCCAGTACTTC. Translating it yields CASSRRGWTSGGGGETQYF.

The chain recombines TRBV7-2 with TRBJ2-2; no firm D call. The ends were cut back, 3 bases at V and 0 bases at J, with 8 bases in the middle. The CDR3 has 15 amino acids. CDR1 and CDR2 from the germline V gene are SGHTA and FQGNSA. DNA for the CDR3: TGTGCCAGCAGCTTGTACAGACCGAACACCGGGGAGCTGTTTTTT. Translated: CASSLYRPNTGELFF.